The next 6 T cell receptor beta chains were all read from a single sample in a study of T cell responses to AZD1222 COVID-19 vaccine. Profiled with immunoSEQ multiplex PCR; TCRdb holds only in-frame clones, not every one. Among more than 95,000 clones listed, 85% to 95% were seen once. Sample: peripheral blood, taken on day 0 of AZD1222 vaccination. The receptors were gathered from an adult in good health.

The rearrangement links TRBV5-1 to TRBJ2-7, with D tentatively TRBD1 (6 bases). V was shortened by 4 bases and J by 3 bases, with 11 bases between the two germline ends. Per germline, CDR1 SGHRS and CDR2 YFSETQ. This CDR3 has 13 residues. DNA of the CDR3: TGCGCCAGCAGCCGGGACACTTACTACGAGCAGTACTTC. This encodes CASSRDTYYEQYF.

The rearrangement links TRBV6-2 or TRBV6-3 to TRBJ2-7; D is possibly TRBD2 (6 bases). Germline-derived CDR1 and CDR2 are MNHEY and SVGEGT. Between the trimmed V and J ends, which lost 0 bases and 3 bases, there was a span of 24 bases. The CDR3 contains 19 residues. CDR3 residues: CASSYSTVSVAGLLYEQYF. The CDR3 nucleotides read TGTGCCAGCAGTTACTCGACGGTTTCTGTTGCGGGGCTTCTCTACGAGCAGTACTTC.

The CDR3, as DNA: TGTGCCAGCAGTCCCCCAGCGGGACTAGCCCCCGGTAGTACAGATACGCAGTATTTT. It encodes CASSPPAGLAPGSTDTQYF. This rearrangement joins TRBV28 to TRBJ2-3, with TRBD2 matching over 9 bases. V shed 5 bases and J 3 bases; nucleotides not matched to a gene: 18. The CDR3 runs 19 residues. The germline V gene has CDR1 MDHEN and CDR2 SYDVKM.

This clone was recorded once. This chain connects TRBV7-2 to TRBJ2-2; TRBD1 aligns across 9 bases. Germline CDR1 reads SGHTA; CDR2 reads FQGNSA. The CDR3 totals 16 residues. The trim removed 1 base at V and 1 base at J, leaving 1 base unmatched. In nucleotides, the CDR3 is TGTGCCAGCAGCTTAGAGACAGGGGGGAACACCGGGGAGCTGTTTTTT. Its protein is CASSLETGGNTGELFF.

This chain uses TRBV5-4 with TRBJ1-2; 7 positions match TRBD1. The CDR3 totals 15 residues. Germline V gives CDR1 SGHNT, CDR2 YYREEE (reference sequence). V was clipped by 4 bases and J by 5 bases; unmatched bases: 11. CDR3 sequence (DNA): TGTGCCAGCAGCCGCGCTACAGGGGAAGGTTATGGCTACACCTTC. Translation gives CASSRATGEGYGYTF. Full variable domain (missing parts from reference TRBV5-4 and TRBJ1-2): ETGVTQSPTHLIKTRGQQVTLRCSSQSGHNTVSWYQQALGQGPQFIFQYYREEENGRGNFPPRFSGLQFPNYSSELNVNALELDDSALYLCASSRATGEGYGYTFGSGTRLTVV.

This sequence joins TRBV28 and TRBJ2-1; TRBD1 agrees at 9 bases. This CDR3 region has 15 residues. V was pared by 3 bases and J by 6 bases, with 6 bases of the junction left unmatched. Germline-derived CDR1 and CDR2 are MDHEN and SYDVKM. For the CDR3, the DNA is TGTGCCAGCAGTTTTCCGGGACAGGGTGGCAATGAGCAGTTCTTC. Translated, it gives CASSFPGQGGNEQFF. Based on the CDR3 plus reference TRBV28 and TRBJ2-1, the full variable domain is DVKVTQSSRYLVKRTGEKVFLECVQDMDHENMFWYRQDPGLGLRLIYFSYDVKMKEKGDIPEGYSVSREKKERFSLILESASTNQTSMYLCASSFPGQGGNEQFFGPGTRLTVL.